These T cell receptor beta chains were read from a single sample in a study of T cell changes during pregnancy in multiple sclerosis. Clones were sequenced by immunoSEQ multiplex PCR, and TCRdb holds only the in-frame ones, with some missing. The table has approximately 88,000 clones, over 80% seen once. Sequenced material: peripheral blood, taken in the first trimester of pregnancy. These receptor sequences come from a female donor with multiple sclerosis, enrolled in a pregnancy study. The CDR3 runs from the conserved cysteine through the conserved F or W. Fields, in order: J gene, V gene, clone size, D gene, CDR3 DNA, CDR3 protein. The D gene is left open where the match is weak. Size values are once, few and many counts, or a class for expanded clones, and some rows have none.

j_gene: TRBJ2-5; v_gene: TRBV19; abundance: .; d_gene: TRBD2; CDR3nt: TGTGCCAGTAGTCCAGGACTAGGGGATCCCCAGTACTTC; CDR3aa: CASSPGLGDPQYF
j_gene: TRBJ1-2; v_gene: TRBV30; abundance: .; d_gene: TRBD1; CDR3nt: TGTGCCTGGAGCGGGACAGGGGCAGCCGGCTACACCTTC; CDR3aa: CAWSGTGAAGYTF
j_gene: TRBJ2-1; v_gene: TRBV18; abundance: once; d_gene: .; CDR3nt: TGTGCCAGCTCACCCTCTTCGCGGAGGGGCGATGAGCAGTTCTTC; CDR3aa: CASSPSSRRGDEQFF
j_gene: TRBJ2-2; v_gene: TRBV13; abundance: .; d_gene: .; CDR3nt: TGTGCCAGCAGCTTAGGCTACCCGGGCGGGGAGCTGTTTTTT; CDR3aa: CASSLGYPGGELFF
j_gene: TRBJ2-3; v_gene: TRBV6-6; abundance: .; d_gene: TRBD1; CDR3nt: TGTGCCAGCAGAGGACTGACAGGGGAAGCAAGGGATACGCAGTATTTT; CDR3aa: CASRGLTGEARDTQYF
j_gene: TRBJ2-7; v_gene: TRBV6-5; abundance: .; d_gene: .; CDR3nt: TGTGCCAGCAGTTTTAGGCAGGGCTCCTACGAGCAGTACTTC; CDR3aa: CASSFRQGSYEQYF
j_gene: TRBJ2-7; v_gene: TRBV30; abundance: .; d_gene: .; CDR3nt: TGTGCCTGGAGCGAAGTGGGGGCCGAGCAGTACTTC; CDR3aa: CAWSEVGAEQYF
j_gene: TRBJ1-1; v_gene: TRBV7-7; abundance: .; d_gene: .; CDR3nt: TGTGCTAGCAGCTTCTTGACACGTCGCGGGGAGAACACTGAAGCTTTCTTT; CDR3aa: CASSFLTRRGENTEAFF
j_gene: TRBJ2-7; v_gene: TRBV28; abundance: .; d_gene: TRBD2; CDR3nt: TGTGCCAGCAGTCGGGGACTAGCGGGAGGGTCCTACGAGCAGTACTTC; CDR3aa: CASSRGLAGGSYEQYF
j_gene: TRBJ2-7; v_gene: TRBV6-1; abundance: .; d_gene: TRBD1; CDR3nt: TGTGCCAGCAGCTCCCGACAGGGTAGTCCCTACGAGCAGTACTTC; CDR3aa: CASSSRQGSPYEQYF
j_gene: TRBJ1-2; v_gene: TRBV6-5; abundance: .; d_gene: TRBD1; CDR3nt: TGTGCCAGCAGGGATCCAGGGGGTTCTAACTATGGCTACACCTTC; CDR3aa: CASRDPGGSNYGYTF
j_gene: TRBJ2-3; v_gene: TRBV7-2; abundance: .; d_gene: .; CDR3nt: TGTGCCAGCAGCCCGCAGGTTAGGGATACGCAGTATTTT; CDR3aa: CASSPQVRDTQYF
j_gene: TRBJ2-5; v_gene: TRBV19; abundance: once; d_gene: TRBD1; CDR3nt: TGTGCCAGTAGTATTTTAGGACAGGGGGCAGAGACCCAGTACTTC; CDR3aa: CASSILGQGAETQYF
j_gene: TRBJ2-5; v_gene: TRBV28; abundance: .; d_gene: .; CDR3nt: TGTGCCAGCAGCCCGGGTCAAGAGACCCAGTACTTC; CDR3aa: CASSPGQETQYF
j_gene: TRBJ2-7; v_gene: TRBV6-6; abundance: .; d_gene: TRBD2; CDR3nt: TGTGCCAGCAGTTACTCCGGGACTAGCGGCTACGAGCAGTACTTC; CDR3aa: CASSYSGTSGYEQYF
j_gene: TRBJ2-5; v_gene: TRBV19; abundance: .; d_gene: .; CDR3nt: TGTGCCAGTAGTATCAATCGGGAGACCCAGTACTTC; CDR3aa: CASSINRETQYF
j_gene: TRBJ1-1; v_gene: TRBV6-5; abundance: few; d_gene: .; CDR3nt: TGTGCCAGCAGTTACTCGGTGTCAGGGAACACTGAAGCTTTCTTT; CDR3aa: CASSYSVSGNTEAFF
j_gene: TRBJ2-7; v_gene: TRBV6-1; abundance: .; d_gene: .; CDR3nt: TGTGCCAGCAGTGATCTTGTTAGGTCAGCCAGGGGCTTC; CDR3aa: CASSDLVRSARGF
j_gene: TRBJ1-1; v_gene: TRBV9; abundance: .; d_gene: TRBD1; CDR3nt: TGTGCCAGCAGCGTAGTGACAGGGGGCGGTGAAGCTTTCTTT; CDR3aa: CASSVVTGGGEAFF
j_gene: TRBJ2-1; v_gene: TRBV28; abundance: .; d_gene: .; CDR3nt: TGTGCCAGCAGTTTACCCCCTAAAGATGAGCAGTTCTTC; CDR3aa: CASSLPPKDEQFF
j_gene: TRBJ2-7; v_gene: TRBV29-1; abundance: .; d_gene: TRBD2; CDR3nt: TGCAGCGGGACTAGCGGGACCAGTGGCTACGAGCAGTACTTC; CDR3aa: CSGTSGTSGYEQYF
j_gene: TRBJ2-7; v_gene: TRBV5-1; abundance: .; d_gene: .; CDR3nt: TGCGCCAGCAGCTACCAGGGATCGGGCTACGAGCAGTACTTC; CDR3aa: CASSYQGSGYEQYF
j_gene: TRBJ2-2; v_gene: TRBV14; abundance: .; d_gene: .; CDR3nt: TGTGCCAGCAGCCAAGTCCGGTTAAACACCGGGGAGCTGTTTTTT; CDR3aa: CASSQVRLNTGELFF
j_gene: TRBJ1-2; v_gene: TRBV27; abundance: .; d_gene: TRBD1; CDR3nt: TGTGCCAGCACAGCAGGGGGGAACTATGGCTACACCTTC; CDR3aa: CASTAGGNYGYTF
j_gene: TRBJ2-5; v_gene: TRBV30; abundance: .; d_gene: .; CDR3nt: TGTGCCTGGACCCCCCCCGGGTACGGGAGCGGGGAGACCCAGTACTTC; CDR3aa: CAWTPPGYGSGETQYF
j_gene: TRBJ2-3; v_gene: TRBV28; abundance: .; d_gene: .; CDR3nt: TGTGCCAGCAGTGCGTCCTTAGTAGATACGCAGTATTTT; CDR3aa: CASSASLVDTQYF
j_gene: TRBJ2-4; v_gene: TRBV28; abundance: .; d_gene: TRBD2; CDR3nt: TGTGCCAGCAGTTTTCTAGCGGGTTTCAAAAACATTCAGTACTTC; CDR3aa: CASSFLAGFKNIQYF
j_gene: TRBJ1-4; v_gene: TRBV5-6; abundance: .; d_gene: TRBD1; CDR3nt: TGTGCCAGCAGCTCGACAGGGTGGGCAACTAATGAAAAACTGTTTTTT; CDR3aa: CASSSTGWATNEKLFF
j_gene: TRBJ1-4; v_gene: TRBV7-2; abundance: once; d_gene: TRBD1; CDR3nt: TGTGCCAGCAGCTGGCGGGACAGGTCTGAAAAACTGTTTTTT; CDR3aa: CASSWRDRSEKLFF
j_gene: TRBJ2-1; v_gene: TRBV6-5; abundance: .; d_gene: .; CDR3nt: TGTGCCAGCAGCCGGGGGAATGAGCAGTTCTTC; CDR3aa: CASSRGNEQFF
j_gene: TRBJ2-6; v_gene: TRBV28; abundance: .; d_gene: .; CDR3nt: TGTGCCAGCAGGACAGGAGGACCCCTCTCTGGGGCCAACGTCCTGACTTTC; CDR3aa: CASRTGGPLSGANVLTF
j_gene: TRBJ2-1; v_gene: TRBV5-4; abundance: .; d_gene: .; CDR3nt: TGTGCCAGCAGCTTATACGGCTACAATGAGCAGTTCTTC; CDR3aa: CASSLYGYNEQFF
j_gene: TRBJ2-2; v_gene: TRBV19; abundance: .; d_gene: TRBD2; CDR3nt: TGTGCCAGTAGACTAGCGGGGGTTGGAGCGAACACCGGGGAGCTGTTTTTT; CDR3aa: CASRLAGVGANTGELFF
j_gene: TRBJ2-7; v_gene: TRBV5-4; abundance: once; d_gene: TRBD2; CDR3nt: TGTGCCAGCAGCTCGGGGACTAGCGGGACCCTCTCCTACGAGCAGTACTTC; CDR3aa: CASSSGTSGTLSYEQYF
j_gene: TRBJ2-5; v_gene: TRBV5-1; abundance: .; d_gene: TRBD1; CDR3nt: TGCGCCAGCAGCTTCCCCCCCCAGGGGGAGGAGACCCAGTACTTC; CDR3aa: CASSFPPQGEETQYF
j_gene: TRBJ2-1; v_gene: TRBV19; abundance: .; d_gene: .; CDR3nt: TGTGCCAGTAGTATAGACTCCCCCAATGAGCAGTTCTTC; CDR3aa: CASSIDSPNEQFF
j_gene: TRBJ2-2; v_gene: TRBV19; abundance: once; d_gene: TRBD2; CDR3nt: TGTGCCAGTAGTATAGGACTAGCGGCATCGAACACCGGGGAGCTGTTTTTT; CDR3aa: CASSIGLAASNTGELFF
j_gene: TRBJ2-2; v_gene: TRBV19; abundance: .; d_gene: TRBD1; CDR3nt: TGTGCGAGCCGGGACAGGGGGTTGACCGGGGAGCTGTTTTTT; CDR3aa: CASRDRGLTGELFF
j_gene: TRBJ2-1; v_gene: TRBV11-2; abundance: .; d_gene: .; CDR3nt: TGTGCCAGCAGCGGCGGACAACCCGTTCTAGTCGTTGAGCAGTTCTTC; CDR3aa: CASSGGQPVLVVEQFF
j_gene: TRBJ1-2; v_gene: TRBV28; abundance: .; d_gene: .; CDR3nt: TGTGCCAGCTGCGGCTCTAACTATGGCTACACCTTC; CDR3aa: CASCGSNYGYTF
j_gene: TRBJ2-5; v_gene: TRBV9; abundance: .; d_gene: TRBD1; CDR3nt: TGTGCCAGCAGCTCACCGACAGGGAAAGAGACCCAGTACTTC; CDR3aa: CASSSPTGKETQYF
j_gene: TRBJ1-2; v_gene: TRBV6-5; abundance: once; d_gene: TRBD1; CDR3nt: TGTGCTACAAGACAGGGTTTCGGCTACACCTTC; CDR3aa: CATRQGFGYTF
j_gene: TRBJ2-3; v_gene: TRBV7-8; abundance: .; d_gene: .; CDR3nt: TGTGCCAGCAGCTCCGACAGGTACACAGATACGCAGTATTTT; CDR3aa: CASSSDRYTDTQYF
j_gene: TRBJ2-7; v_gene: TRBV27; abundance: .; d_gene: .; CDR3nt: TGTGCCAGCGGGGTTAGGCAGGGAAGGGGCGAGCAGTACTTC; CDR3aa: CASGVRQGRGEQYF
j_gene: TRBJ2-5; v_gene: TRBV29-1; abundance: .; d_gene: .; CDR3nt: TGCAGCACGGACAGAGTCCAAGAGACCCAGTACTTC; CDR3aa: CSTDRVQETQYF
j_gene: TRBJ2-1; v_gene: TRBV27; abundance: few; d_gene: TRBD2; CDR3nt: TGTGCCAGCAGCCCTCCTGGCGGGAGGGGGTATGAGCAGTTCTTC; CDR3aa: CASSPPGGRGYEQFF
j_gene: TRBJ1-5; v_gene: TRBV29-1; abundance: .; d_gene: .; CDR3nt: TGCAGCGTTGAGTCGGGACAAGGTGGGAAGGAAGCCCAGCATTTT; CDR3aa: CSVESGQGGKEAQHF
j_gene: TRBJ2-1; v_gene: TRBV15; abundance: .; d_gene: TRBD2; CDR3nt: TGTGCCACCAGCAGGGGACTAGCGGGAACGTGGCAGTTCTTC; CDR3aa: CATSRGLAGTWQFF
j_gene: TRBJ1-2; v_gene: TRBV19; abundance: .; d_gene: TRBD1; CDR3nt: TGTGCCAGTAGACCTCCGGGGGACAGGGGCCGTGGCTACACCTTC; CDR3aa: CASRPPGDRGRGYTF
j_gene: TRBJ2-2; v_gene: TRBV6-6; abundance: .; d_gene: .; CDR3nt: TGTGCCAGCAGTACCACTAGCTCAGTTACCGGGGAGCTGTTTTTT; CDR3aa: CASSTTSSVTGELFF
j_gene: TRBJ1-2; v_gene: TRBV5-4; abundance: .; d_gene: TRBD1; CDR3nt: TGTGCCAGCAGCCGGGACAGCCTCTATGGCTACACCTTC; CDR3aa: CASSRDSLYGYTF
j_gene: TRBJ2-1; v_gene: TRBV25-1; abundance: once; d_gene: TRBD1; CDR3nt: TGTGCCAGCAGTCGACAGGGGGCTTCCTACAATGAGCAGTTCTTC; CDR3aa: CASSRQGASYNEQFF
j_gene: TRBJ2-7; v_gene: TRBV19; abundance: .; d_gene: .; CDR3nt: TGTGCCAGTAGTGCGAGCCGGGACTTATCCTACGAGCAGTACTTC; CDR3aa: CASSASRDLSYEQYF
j_gene: TRBJ2-1; v_gene: TRBV5-4; abundance: .; d_gene: TRBD2; CDR3nt: TGTGCCAGCAGCCTCGGAGCTAGCGGGAGCCGCAATGAGCAGTTCTTC; CDR3aa: CASSLGASGSRNEQFF
j_gene: TRBJ1-3; v_gene: TRBV5-6; abundance: .; d_gene: TRBD1; CDR3nt: TGTGCCAGCAGCTTAACAGGGGTAAGCTCTGGAAACACCATATATTTT; CDR3aa: CASSLTGVSSGNTIYF
j_gene: TRBJ1-1; v_gene: TRBV30; abundance: many; d_gene: .; CDR3nt: TGTGCCTGGAGTGCGCTCGGGGGAGGTCGAACTGAAGCTTTCTTT; CDR3aa: CAWSALGGGRTEAFF
j_gene: TRBJ2-7; v_gene: TRBV5-6; abundance: .; d_gene: .; CDR3nt: TGTGCCAGCAGCCCAGGACAGACCTTGGAGCAGTACTTC; CDR3aa: CASSPGQTLEQYF
j_gene: TRBJ1-2; v_gene: TRBV7-9; abundance: .; d_gene: .; CDR3nt: TGTGCCAGCAGCCCCGCCCAGAACTATGGCTACACCTTC; CDR3aa: CASSPAQNYGYTF